The 26 T cell receptor beta chains listed next were all sequenced from one sample in a study of neurological immune-mediated disorders. In TCRdb, the 5' RACE reads were re-called with MiXCR into one record per CDR3 protein. The sample carries more than 20,000 distinct CDR3 sequences, 10% to 15% recorded once. The sequencing sample was made of PBMCs. The receptors come from a woman aged 40 to 50 with HTLV-1-associated myelopathy (HAM/TSP).

Judged by abundance, this clonotype is medium-sized (0.01 to 0.1%). J is TRBJ1-3 and V is TRBV5-6, with unresolved D. In germline, CDR1 is SGHDT, CDR2 YYEEEE. The CDR3 extends over 13 amino acids. V was trimmed by 0 bases and J by 6 bases, leaving 7 bases between them. The DNA for the CDR3 is TGTGCCAGCAGCTTGGTCCTGCCAAACACCATATATTTT. It encodes CASSLVLPNTIYF.

The V gene is TRBV12-3 or TRBV12-4, the J gene TRBJ1-1; weak D call: TRBD1 (5 bases). V gave up 6 bases and J gave up 5 bases, with 13 bases separating them. The CDR3 consists of 13 residues. CDR3: CASSPGRKTEAFF. The CDR3, as DNA: TGTGCCAGCAGCCCAGGGAGGAAGACTGAAGCTTTCTTT.

This clonotype was observed a handful of times. The chain is built from TRBV6-6 and TRBJ1-1; D gene ambiguous. Germline V CDR1 and CDR2: MNHNY, SVGAGI (reference sequence). CDR3 length: 15 amino acids. V was shortened by 0 bases and J by 1 base, with 9 bases between the two germline ends. The CDR3 nucleotides are TGTGCCAGCAGTTACTCGAGGGCTTCGAACACTGAAGCTTTCTTT. Translated: CASSYSRASNTEAFF.

In its sample, this clonotype was seen many times. This chain uses TRBV5-1 with TRBJ1-3; no definite D call. V was clipped by 0 bases and J by 0 bases, with 16 bases between them. Germline V gene sequence: CDR1 SGHRS, CDR2 YFSETQ. The CDR3 contains 18 residues. The CDR3 coding sequence is TGCGCCAGCAGCTTGGCACCCGTTGGGGATGACTCTGGAAACACCATATATTTT. It yields the protein CASSLAPVGDDSGNTIYF.

This clonotype was observed many times. The chain recombines TRBV4-1 with TRBJ2-1; 11 bases are a match to TRBD2. The CDR3 extends over 17 amino acids. Germline-derived CDR1 and CDR2 are MGHRA and YSYEKL. Germline trimming cut 1 base from V and 3 bases from J; bases unmatched to any gene: 5. As DNA, the CDR3 is TGCGCCAGCAGCCAAGTACTAGCGGGGGTCTTCTACAATGAGCAGTTCTTC. This encodes CASSQVLAGVFYNEQFF.

This clonotype was counted at least ten times. The gene calls are TRBV18 and TRBJ2-3; 8 bases match TRBD2. Looked up from germline, CDR1 is KGHSH and CDR2 is LQKENI. V lost 3 bases, J lost 5 bases, and 1 base stayed unmatched. This CDR3 contains 13 residues. Here the CDR3 reads CASSPRGEDTQYF. The CDR3 bases are TGTGCCAGCTCACCGCGGGGGGAAGATACGCAGTATTTT.

This clonotype was found many times. J is TRBJ1-1 and V is TRBV12-3 or TRBV12-4; D gene uncertain. The CDR3 consists of 14 residues. Trimming took off 3 bases at V and 0 bases at J, with 8 bases between the two ends. DNA of the CDR3: TGTGCCAGCAGTTTTTCTTTGATGAACACTGAAGCTTTCTTT. This sequence encodes CASSFSLMNTEAFF.

This clonotype was recorded at least ten times. J is TRBJ2-7 and V is TRBV10-3; 10 bases match TRBD2. There are 12 residues in the CDR3. The germline CDR1 and CDR2 sequences are ENHRY and SYGVKD. The V and J ends lost 7 bases and 9 bases, in that order; junction bases with no gene match: 6. The CDR3: CAITSGGDRQYV. The CDR3 DNA sequence: TGTGCCATCACTAGCGGGGGAGATCGGCAGTACGTC.

This clonotype was recorded at least ten times. The chain joins TRBV7-3 to TRBJ2-3, with D hard to call. The CDR3 is 14 amino acids. Germline V gene sequence: CDR1 SGHTA, CDR2 FQGTGA. V lost 0 bases and J 0 bases, leaving 4 bases between the germline ends. CDR3 protein: CASSLTGSTDTQYF. The CDR3 nucleotides read TGTGCCAGCAGCTTAACAGGTAGCACAGATACGCAGTATTTT.

Details on this clonotype: A much larger clonotype is one base distant, so this may be a read error. This chain links TRBV2 with TRBJ2-3; 15 bases agree with TRBD2. There are 17 residues in the CDR3. The germline V gene has CDR1 SNHLY and CDR2 FYNNEI. With V trimmed by 10 bases and J by 0 bases, 8 bases remained unmatched. Here the CDR3 DNA reads TGTGCCACCAGGGGACTAGCGGGGGGTCATAGCACAGATACGCAGTATTTT. Residues: CATRGLAGGHSTDTQYF.

This clonotype was observed many times. This sequence joins TRBV20-1 and TRBJ1-2; D gene ambiguous. V was trimmed by 0 bases and J by 4 bases, leaving 15 bases between them. This CDR3 comprises 15 residues. Germline CDR1 is DFQATT and CDR2 is SNEGSKA (reference sequence). The CDR3 is CSARDRETAVYGYTF. The CDR3, as DNA: TGCAGTGCTAGAGATAGGGAGACGGCCGTCTATGGCTACACCTTC.

Note on this clonotype: One junction end does not reproduce the germline sequence, and a read error may be involved. The chain is built from TRBV20-1 and TRBJ1-1, with D unresolved. The CDR3 runs 12 residues. Germline CDR1 and CDR2: DFQATT and SNEGSKA (reference sequence). CDR3 sequence: CSGTAANAEAFF. The CDR3 nucleotides read TGCAGTGGGACGGCTGCGAACGCTGAAGCTTTCTTT.

This clonotype was recorded many times. The V and J genes are TRBV29-1 and TRBJ2-3, with 12 bases identical to TRBD2. Germline V gene data show CDR1 as SQVTM and CDR2 as ANQGSEA. The ends lost 6 bases at V and 7 bases at J; junction bases unmatched: 5. This CDR3 comprises 13 residues. CDR3 in DNA: TGCAGCGTCGTACTAGCGGGAGGCTATACGCAGTATTTT. This translates into CSVVLAGGYTQYF.

This clonotype was picked up many times. The V and J genes are TRBV20-1 and TRBJ2-1; no reliable D call. CDR1 DFQATT and CDR2 SNEGSKA come from the germline V gene (reference sequence). Trimming took 3 bases from V and 2 from J, leaving 11 bases between them. The CDR3 sequence is 14 residues long. This chain's CDR3 is CSASGREPYNEQFF. The CDR3 nucleotides read TGCAGTGCTAGTGGTAGGGAACCCTACAATGAGCAGTTCTTC.

This clonotype came up many times. The chain links TRBV12-3 or TRBV12-4 to TRBJ2-3; D ambiguous. The CDR3 contains 15 residues. V was cut by 2 bases and J by 4 bases, with 13 bases left in between. CDR3 coding DNA: TGTGCCAGCAGTTTATTTTACGGCGGCGCAGATACGCAGTATTTT. Translation gives CASSLFYGGADTQYF.

This chain links TRBV5-1 with TRBJ2-1; 9 nucleotides align to TRBD1. Per germline, CDR1 SGHRS and CDR2 YFSETQ. The CDR3 spans 16 residues. V gave up 1 base and J gave up 7 bases; unmatched junction bases: 9. This CDR3 reads CASSLLGQGLGNEQFF. DNA of the CDR3: TGCGCCAGCAGCTTGTTGGGACAGGGATTGGGGAATGAGCAGTTCTTC.

This clonotype was seen repeatedly, ten times or more. In DNA, the CDR3 is TGCGCCAGCAGCTTGAGACCACCGGGACAGGGGGCGACAGATACGCAGTATTTT. Protein product: CASSLRPPGQGATDTQYF. This chain joins TRBV5-1 and TRBJ2-3; TRBD1 matches 12 bases. Germline V gene data show CDR1 as SGHRS and CDR2 as YFSETQ. The junction had 9 bases not matched to a gene; V was cut back by 1 base and J by 3 bases. The CDR3 length is 18 residues.

This clonotype was detected many times. This chain uses TRBV18 with TRBJ1-1, with D tentatively TRBD1 (5 bases). Trimming removed 5 bases at V and 2 bases at J, with 9 bases between. This CDR3 region has 13 residues. From germline, CDR1 is KGHSH and CDR2 LQKENI. CDR3 loop: CASSSTANTEAFF. The CDR3 bases are TGTGCCAGCTCATCGACAGCCAACACTGAAGCTTTCTTT.

This clonotype was found many times. The V call is TRBV5-1, the J call TRBJ2-3; 7 bases are shared with TRBD2. This CDR3 is built from 14 residues. Unmatched junction bases numbered 6, after V lost 2 bases and J lost 6 bases. Germline CDR1 SGHRS, CDR2 YFSETQ. The CDR3 DNA sequence: TGCGCCAGCAGCTTAGCGGGACGTATGGATACGCAGTATTTT. It codes for CASSLAGRMDTQYF.

Ten or more counts support this clonotype. The gene calls are TRBV18 and TRBJ2-7; unclear D gene. CDR1 and CDR2 from the germline V gene are KGHSH and LQKENI. Trimming cost V 3 bases and J 3 bases, with 6 bases left between them. This CDR3 region has 12 residues. The CDR3 DNA sequence: TGTGCCAGCTCACCGGCAAGCTACGAGCAGTACTTC. Amino acids: CASSPASYEQYF.

This clonotype was found many times. The rearrangement uses TRBV7-2 and TRBJ2-3; D not resolved. The CDR3 has 13 amino acids. Germline lookup yields CDR1 SGHTA and CDR2 FQGNSA. Trimming cost V 5 bases and J 2 bases, with 8 bases left between them. Here the CDR3 DNA reads TGTGCCAGCAGCGCCTCAACCACAGATACGCAGTATTTT. Translating it yields CASSASTTDTQYF.

This clonotype has at least ten counts. This chain links TRBV6-5 with TRBJ1-1, with unresolved D. This CDR3 is 14 amino acids long. The V gene lost 6 bases and the J gene lost 6 bases, with 17 bases spanning the gap. Per the germline V gene, CDR1 is MNHEY and CDR2 is SVGAGI. In DNA, the CDR3 is TGTGCCAGCAGCAATCCTCCCGCAGTCGCTGAAGCTTTCTTT. Its protein product is CASSNPPAVAEAFF.

This clonotype was observed once. Its ends do not fully match the called genes, so a read error is possible. This CDR3 is CVSTLPGQGSSEQYF. The CDR3 coding sequence is TGTGTCAGCACCTTGCCCGGACAGGGTAGTAGCGAGCAGTACTTC. The chain couples TRBV12-3 or TRBV12-4 to TRBJ2-7; 8 nucleotides line up with TRBD1. The CDR3 is 15 amino acids.

This clonotype was counted ten times or more. The CDR3 sequence is CASARSLLRAGELFF. As DNA, the CDR3 is TGTGCCAGCGCCCGGTCGCTCCTTAGGGCCGGGGAGCTGTTTTTT. The chain combines TRBV12-3 or TRBV12-4 with TRBJ2-2; D gene uncertain. V gave up 8 bases and J gave up 6 bases, with 19 bases separating them. This CDR3 spans 15 amino acids.

Note on this clonotype: One end of the junction does not line up with germline, which may come from a read error. The rearrangement uses TRBV24-1 and TRBJ1-1, with a tentative D call TRBD1 (5 bases). The CDR3 runs 16 residues. Germline V lookup: CDR1 KGHDR, CDR2 SFDVKD. DNA for the CDR3: TGTTCCACCAGTGACCCTCGGACATCGATGAACACTGAAGCTTTCTTT. Translating gives CSTSDPRTSMNTEAFF.

In its sample, this clonotype was seen many times. Written as DNA, the CDR3 is TGTGCCAGCAGTGCTACCACAGGGAATCAGCCCCAGCATTTT. It encodes CASSATTGNQPQHF. The chain carries TRBV12-3 or TRBV12-4 and TRBJ1-5, with TRBD1 as a possible D gene (6 bases). The CDR3 runs to 14 residues. Trimming removed 5 bases at V and 4 bases at J, with 12 bases between.